This T cell receptor beta chain emerged from a study of siplizumab effects on memory and regulatory T cells. Findings of the study overall: Naive T cells looked more diverse than memory cells, and they looked like major contributors to the alloresponse.

The CDR3 runs 12 residues. The germline V gene has CDR1 SGHDT and CDR2 YYEEEE. The V segment lost 6 bases and the J segment 6 bases; nucleotides outside the gene matches: 5. As to this clone: The antigen is unknown.

Assays covered around 100,000 TCR templates per sample. Clones were read by immunoSEQ multiplex PCR, and TCRdb kept only the in-frame ones, dropping some. Of about 50,000 clones listed, approximately 93% are singletons. The sample comprised CD8+ T cells sorted from blood. The V call is TRBV5-6, the J call TRBJ1-1; TRBD1 aligns across 7 bases. This TCR derives from a human donor in good health. The DNA of the CDR3 is TGTGCCAGCAACGACAGGGCGGCTGAAGCTTTCTTT. Encoded protein: CASNDRAAEAFF.